The 26 T cell receptor beta chains given below trace back to one sample, sequenced in a study of monozygotic twins with inflammatory bowel disease. TCRdb reanalyzed the 5' RACE reads and collapses them to one entry per CDR3 protein, without DNA. The listing records 200,000 to 250,000 distinct CDR3 sequences. Input material: blood. These receptors all come from a human donor with ulcerative colitis or Crohn's disease, or a healthy co-twin of an affected twin (not recorded which).

J is TRBJ1-1 and V is TRBV5-5. Germline V lookup: CDR1 SGHKS, CDR2 YYEKEE (reference sequence). This CDR3 is 12 amino acids long. The CDR3 loop reads CASSSGWVQAFF.

The chain has TRBV5-1 and TRBJ1-1; the TCRdb call, TRBD1, lacks DNA for checking. The germline CDR1 and CDR2 sequences are SGHRS and YFSETQ. The CDR3 loop spans 14 amino acids. CDR3: CASSPGLGATEAFF. Together with reference TRBV5-1 and TRBJ1-1, the CDR3 gives the full variable domain: KAGVTQTPRYLIKTRGQQVTLSCSPISGHRSVSWYQQTPGQGLQFLFEYFSETQRNKGNFPGRFSGRQFSNSRSEMNVSTLELGDSALYLCASSPGLGATEAFFGQGTRLTVV.

This sequence joins TRBV5-1 and TRBJ1-5; TCRdb selects TRBD1, and the lack of DNA leaves this call unchecked. Germline values: CDR1 SGHRS, CDR2 YFSETQ. The CDR3 loop spans 15 amino acids. The CDR3: CASSLAPDLNQPQHF.

The chain couples TRBV2 to TRBJ2-7. The CDR3 is 15 amino acids. CDR1 and CDR2 from the germline V gene are SNHLY and FYNNEI. This chain's CDR3 is CASSEGNSRLYEQYF.

The rearrangement links TRBV11-2 to TRBJ2-2. CDR1 and CDR2 (germline): SGHAT, FQNNGV. CDR3 length: 12 residues. The CDR3 region is CASSSALGELFF.

This chain connects TRBV27 to TRBJ1-1. This CDR3 has 15 residues. Germline V gene lookup returns CDR1 MNHEY and CDR2 SMNVEV (reference sequence). CDR3 in amino acids: CASSLYQSMNTEAFF.

The V call is TRBV7-8, the J call TRBJ2-7. The CDR3 totals 14 residues. Germline assignment: CDR1 SGHVS and CDR2 FQNEAQ. This CDR3 is CASSLGTPTYEQYF.

The chain employs TRBV7-2 and TRBJ1-2. The germline V gene encodes CDR1 SGHTA and CDR2 FQGNSA. CDR3 length equals 14 residues. The CDR3 reads CASSLVGGHYGYTF.

The genes are TRBV20-1 and TRBJ2-1; TCRdb calls TRBD2, which cannot be checked without DNA. CDR1 is DFQATT and CDR2 is SNEGSKA in the germline V gene (reference sequence). This CDR3 has 15 residues. Here the CDR3 reads CSARYGAGSSNEQFF.

The chain has TRBV24-1 and TRBJ2-3; TCRdb outputs TRBD2, but without DNA this stays unchecked. This CDR3 has 13 residues. Germline CDR1 is KGHDR and CDR2 is SFDVKD. CDR3: CATGTSAQDTQYF.

This chain joins TRBV7-9 and TRBJ1-2; TCRdb proposes TRBD1, but this gene call is untestable without DNA. The germline V gene has CDR1 SEHNR and CDR2 FQNEAQ (reference sequence). The CDR3 is 13 residues long. The CDR3 protein is CASSLGRAHGYTF.

The chain couples TRBV29-1 to TRBJ1-2; TCRdb's D call of TRBD1 is untestable without DNA. Germline V gene data show CDR1 as SQVTM and CDR2 as ANQGSEA. The CDR3 is 13 residues long. CDR3: CSADRGPNYGYTF.

The V gene is TRBV10-2, the J gene TRBJ2-1; there is no DNA to check the TCRdb D call of TRBD1. This CDR3 contains 13 residues. In germline, CDR1 is WSHSY, CDR2 SAAADI. This CDR3 reads CASGDSDRGREFF.

The CDR3 loop is CASSFFGETQYF. The chain employs TRBV11-2 and TRBJ2-5. This CDR3 is built from 12 residues. The germline V gene encodes CDR1 SGHAT and CDR2 FQNNGV.

The rearrangement links TRBV20-1 to TRBJ1-5; the TCRdb D gene call, TRBD1, has no DNA to confirm it. From germline, CDR1 is DFQATT and CDR2 SNEGSKA (reference sequence). There are 14 residues in the CDR3. CDR3 sequence: CSARRGDSNQPQHF.

The chain carries TRBV6-5 and TRBJ1-1; TCRdb outputs TRBD1, but without DNA this stays unchecked. Per germline, CDR1 MNHEY and CDR2 SVGAGI. This CDR3 contains 11 residues. CDR3 residues: CASYRQGRAFF.

V is TRBV5-1 and J is TRBJ2-5; TCRdb's D call, TRBD1, is unchecked because there is no DNA. This CDR3 has 16 residues. Germline V gene sequence: CDR1 SGHRS, CDR2 YFSETQ. The CDR3 sequence: CASSPRAGGAQETQYF.

This rearrangement joins TRBV6-1 to TRBJ2-1; TCRdb's assignment of TRBD1 cannot be checked, as there is no DNA. Germline CDR1 and CDR2: MNHNS and SASEGT. The CDR3 is 15 amino acids. The CDR3 loop is CASSEWTGVGNEQFF.

The V call is TRBV5-1, the J call TRBJ1-5; there is no DNA to check the TCRdb D call of TRBD1. CDR1 is SGHRS, CDR2 YFSETQ, per germline. The CDR3 is 14 residues long. The CDR3 protein is CASSPTGFNQPQHF.

This chain connects TRBV3-1 to TRBJ2-3; TCRdb names TRBD1, which stays unverified in the absence of DNA. CDR3 length: 18 amino acids. Germline loops: CDR1 LGHDT, CDR2 YNNKEL (reference sequence). The CDR3 sequence: CASSQGTLKLFRSDTQYF.

The chain uses TRBV12-3 or TRBV12-4 and TRBJ1-6. CDR3 length: 15 residues. The CDR3: CASSLDVGFNSPLHF.

J is TRBJ2-6 and V is TRBV29-1. The CDR3 contains 13 residues. Germline V gives CDR1 SQVTM, CDR2 ANQGSEA. CDR3 protein: CSVEISGANVLTF.

The CDR3 here is CASILGTVNTGELFF. The genes are TRBV23-1 and TRBJ2-2; TCRdb returns TRBD1, unconfirmable since there is no DNA. Being an ORF, TRBV23-1 has a function that is uncertain. There are 15 residues in the CDR3.

J is TRBJ1-1 and V is TRBV28. From germline, CDR1 is MDHEN and CDR2 SYDVKM. CDR3 length: 14 amino acids. The CDR3 is CASSYVGVVSEAFF. The variable domain in full, with the rest retrieved from reference TRBV28 and TRBJ1-1, is DVKVTQSSRYLVKRTGEKVFLECVQDMDHENMFWYRQDPGLGLRLIYFSYDVKMKEKGDIPEGYSVSREKKERFSLILESASTNQTSMYLCASSYVGVVSEAFFGQGTRLTVV.

The chain couples TRBV4-1 to TRBJ2-7; TCRdb's D call of TRBD1 is untestable without DNA. There are 15 residues in the CDR3. Per germline, CDR1 MGHRA and CDR2 YSYEKL. CDR3 sequence: CASSQLRDRVYEQYF.

This chain uses TRBV7-2 with TRBJ2-5; TCRdb picks TRBD1, but there is no DNA to check that call. CDR3 length equals 16 residues. Germline CDR1 reads SGHTA; CDR2 reads FQGNSA. The CDR3 is CASSSNTGTVPGTQYF.